This TCR beta chain was identified during a study of blood T cell repertoires in COVID-19. Repertoires were generated with immunoSEQ multiplex PCR, while TCRdb's copy carries only in-frame clones and drops some. The sample contains fewer than 250,000 clones, roughly 84% of which appear only once. Germline V CDR1 and CDR2: SGHRS, YFSETQ. V lost 5 bases, J lost 8 bases, and 16 bases lay in between. The CDR3 length is 13 residues. It was during active infection that Seattle patients were enrolled and then longitudinally followed. This clonotype originated in a woman older than 75 with COVID-19, enrolled during active disease. The chain joins TRBV5-1 to TRBJ1-2; weak D call: TRBD1 (5 bases). Source material: peripheral blood. In DNA, the CDR3 is TGCGCCAGCAGTCAAACCCGGGGGGACGGCTACACCTTC. Translated, it gives CASSQTRGDGYTF.